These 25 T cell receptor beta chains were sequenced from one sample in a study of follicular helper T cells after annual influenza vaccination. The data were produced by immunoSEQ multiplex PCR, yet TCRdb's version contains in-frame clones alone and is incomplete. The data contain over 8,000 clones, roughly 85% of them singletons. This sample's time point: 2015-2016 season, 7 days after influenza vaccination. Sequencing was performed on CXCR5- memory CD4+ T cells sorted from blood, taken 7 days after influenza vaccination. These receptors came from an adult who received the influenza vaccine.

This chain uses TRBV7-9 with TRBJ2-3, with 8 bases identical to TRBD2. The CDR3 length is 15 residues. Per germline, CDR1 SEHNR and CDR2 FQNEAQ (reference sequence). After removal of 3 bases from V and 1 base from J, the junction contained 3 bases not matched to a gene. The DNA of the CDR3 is TGTGCCAGCAGCTTGGGTAGCGGGGGCACAGATACGCAGTATTTT. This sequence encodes CASSLGSGGTDTQYF.

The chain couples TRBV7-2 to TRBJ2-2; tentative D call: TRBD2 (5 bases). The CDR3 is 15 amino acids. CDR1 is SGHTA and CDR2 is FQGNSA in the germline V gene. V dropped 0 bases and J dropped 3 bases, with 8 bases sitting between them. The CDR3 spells CASSLATSYTGELFF. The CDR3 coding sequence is TGTGCCAGCAGCTTAGCCACTAGTTACACCGGGGAGCTGTTTTTT.

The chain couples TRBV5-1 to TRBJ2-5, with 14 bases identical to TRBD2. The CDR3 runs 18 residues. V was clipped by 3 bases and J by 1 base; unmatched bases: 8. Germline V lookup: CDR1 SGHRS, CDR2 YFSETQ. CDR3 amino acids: CASSSLGLAGDLQETQYF. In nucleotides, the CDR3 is TGCGCCAGCAGCTCCCTGGGACTAGCGGGGGACCTCCAAGAGACCCAGTACTTC.

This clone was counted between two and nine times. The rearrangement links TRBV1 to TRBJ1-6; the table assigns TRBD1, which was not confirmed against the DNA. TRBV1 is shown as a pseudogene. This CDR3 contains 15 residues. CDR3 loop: CTSSRTDKYNSPLHF. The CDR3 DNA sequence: TGCACCAGCAGCCGGACGGACAAGTATAATTCACCCCTCCACTTT.

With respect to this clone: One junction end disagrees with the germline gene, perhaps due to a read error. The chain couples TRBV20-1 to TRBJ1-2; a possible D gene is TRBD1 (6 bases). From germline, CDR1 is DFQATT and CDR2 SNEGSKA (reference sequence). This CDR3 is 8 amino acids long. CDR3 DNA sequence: TGCAGTGCCTCATCGGGGGCGTTC. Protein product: CSASSGAF.

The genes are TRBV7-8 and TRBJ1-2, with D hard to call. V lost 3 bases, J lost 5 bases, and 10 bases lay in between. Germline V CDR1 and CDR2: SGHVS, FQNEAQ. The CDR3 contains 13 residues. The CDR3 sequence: CASSLLHVYGYTF. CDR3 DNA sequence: TGTGCCAGCAGCTTGCTACACGTATATGGCTACACCTTC. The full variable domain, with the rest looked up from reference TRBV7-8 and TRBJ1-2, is GAGVSQSPRYKVAKRGQDVALRCDPISGHVSLFWYQQALGQGPEFLTYFQNEAQLDKSGLPSDRFFAERPEGSVSTLKIQRTQQEDSAVYLCASSLLHVYGYTFGSGTRLTVV.

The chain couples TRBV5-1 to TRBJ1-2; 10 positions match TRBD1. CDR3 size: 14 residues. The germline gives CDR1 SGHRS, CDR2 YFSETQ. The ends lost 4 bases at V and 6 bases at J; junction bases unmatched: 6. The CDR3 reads CASSQTGGTDGYTF. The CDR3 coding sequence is TGCGCCAGCAGCCAGACAGGGGGCACGGATGGCTACACCTTC.

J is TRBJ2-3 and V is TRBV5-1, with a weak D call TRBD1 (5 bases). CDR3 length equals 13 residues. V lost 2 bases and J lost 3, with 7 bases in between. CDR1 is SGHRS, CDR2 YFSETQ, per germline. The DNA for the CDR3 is TGCGCCAGCAGCTTCTCAGGGACAGATACGCAGTATTTT. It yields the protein CASSFSGTDTQYF. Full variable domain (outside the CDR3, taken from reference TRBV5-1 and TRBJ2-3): KAGVTQTPRYLIKTRGQQVTLSCSPISGHRSVSWYQQTPGQGLQFLFEYFSETQRNKGNFPGRFSGRQFSNSRSEMNVSTLELGDSALYLCASSFSGTDTQYFGPGTRLTVL.

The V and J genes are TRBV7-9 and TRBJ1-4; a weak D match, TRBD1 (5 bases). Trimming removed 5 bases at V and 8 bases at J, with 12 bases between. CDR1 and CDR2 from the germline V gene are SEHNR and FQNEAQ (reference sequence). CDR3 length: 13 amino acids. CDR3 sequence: CASSQGPGEKLFF. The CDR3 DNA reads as TGTGCCAGCAGCCAAGGACCAGGGGAAAAACTGTTTTTT.

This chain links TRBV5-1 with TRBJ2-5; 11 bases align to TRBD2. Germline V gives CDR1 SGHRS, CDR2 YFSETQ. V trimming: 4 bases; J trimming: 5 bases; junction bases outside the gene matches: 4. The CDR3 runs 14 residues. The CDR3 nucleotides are TGCGCCAGCAGCATCCCTAGCGGGGGGGAGACCCAGTACTTC. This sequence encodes CASSIPSGGETQYF.

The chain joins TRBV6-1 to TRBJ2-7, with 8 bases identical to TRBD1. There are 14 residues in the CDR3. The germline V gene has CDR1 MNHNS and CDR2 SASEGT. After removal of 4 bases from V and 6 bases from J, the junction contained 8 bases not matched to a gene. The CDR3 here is CASSGGTGPSEQYF. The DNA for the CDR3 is TGTGCCAGCAGTGGGGGGACAGGTCCCTCCGAGCAGTACTTC.

The CDR3 here is CASSLGTDTQYF. CDR3 bases: TGTGCCAGCAGCTTAGGTACAGATACGCAGTATTTT. J is TRBJ2-3 and V is TRBV11-2; no definite D call. V gave up 1 base and J gave up 3 bases, with 2 bases separating them. Germline-derived CDR1 and CDR2 are SGHAT and FQNNGV. The CDR3 is 12 residues long.

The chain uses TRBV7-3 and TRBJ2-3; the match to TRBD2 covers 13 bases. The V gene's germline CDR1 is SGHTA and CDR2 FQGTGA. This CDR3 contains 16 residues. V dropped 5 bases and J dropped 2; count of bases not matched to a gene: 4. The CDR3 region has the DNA TGTGCCAGCAGCCCTGGGACTAGCGGGAACACAGATACGCAGTATTTT. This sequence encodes CASSPGTSGNTDTQYF.

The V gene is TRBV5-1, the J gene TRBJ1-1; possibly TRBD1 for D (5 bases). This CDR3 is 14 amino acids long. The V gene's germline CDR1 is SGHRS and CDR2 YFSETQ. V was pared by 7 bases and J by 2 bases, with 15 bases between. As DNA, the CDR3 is TGCGCCAGCGGCTCCCAGGGCCCCAACACTGAAGCTTTCTTT. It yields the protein CASGSQGPNTEAFF.

CDR3 protein: CASSVESSGNTIYF. The DNA for the CDR3 is TGCGCCAGCAGCGTGGAGAGCTCTGGAAACACCATATATTTT. The chain uses TRBV5-1 and TRBJ1-3; D uncertain. Germline CDR1 and CDR2: SGHRS and YFSETQ. The CDR3 runs to 14 residues. V lost 4 bases and J lost 0, with 8 bases in between.

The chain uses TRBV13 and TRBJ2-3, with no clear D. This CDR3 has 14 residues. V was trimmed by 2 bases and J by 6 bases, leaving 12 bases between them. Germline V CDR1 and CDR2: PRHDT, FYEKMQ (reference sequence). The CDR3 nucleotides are TGTGCCAGCAGCTTAAACTGGTCCTTTGATACGCAGTATTTT. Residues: CASSLNWSFDTQYF. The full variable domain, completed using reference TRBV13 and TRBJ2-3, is AAGVIQSPRHLIKEKRETATLKCYPIPRHDTVYWYQQGPGQDPQFLISFYEKMQSDKGSIPDRFSAQQFSDYHSELNMSSLELGDSALYFCASSLNWSFDTQYFGPGTRLTVL.

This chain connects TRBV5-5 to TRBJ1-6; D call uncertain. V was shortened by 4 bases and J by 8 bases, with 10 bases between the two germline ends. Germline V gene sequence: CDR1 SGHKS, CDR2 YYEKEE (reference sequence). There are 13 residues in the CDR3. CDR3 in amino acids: CASSLSGDSPLHF. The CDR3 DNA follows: TGTGCCAGCAGCCTGAGCGGTGATTCACCCCTCCACTTT.

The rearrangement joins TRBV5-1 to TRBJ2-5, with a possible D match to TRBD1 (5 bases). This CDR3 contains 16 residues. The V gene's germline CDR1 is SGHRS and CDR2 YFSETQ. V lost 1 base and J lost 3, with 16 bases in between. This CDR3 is CASSLKWWGREETQYF. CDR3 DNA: TGCGCCAGCAGCTTGAAGTGGTGGGGCAGGGAAGAGACCCAGTACTTC.

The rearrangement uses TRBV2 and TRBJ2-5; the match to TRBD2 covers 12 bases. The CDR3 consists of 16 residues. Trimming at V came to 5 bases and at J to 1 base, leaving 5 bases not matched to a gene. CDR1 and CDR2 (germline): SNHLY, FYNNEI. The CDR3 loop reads CASSRTSGGRQETQYF. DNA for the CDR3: TGTGCCAGCAGTCGTACTAGCGGGGGGCGCCAAGAGACCCAGTACTTC.

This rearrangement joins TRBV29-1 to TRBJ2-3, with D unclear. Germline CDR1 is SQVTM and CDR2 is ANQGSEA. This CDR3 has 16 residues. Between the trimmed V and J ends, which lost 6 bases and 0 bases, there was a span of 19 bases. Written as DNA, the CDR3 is TGCAGCGTGCAAGGTGTGTCTAGGTCTAGCACAGATACGCAGTATTTT. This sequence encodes CSVQGVSRSSTDTQYF.

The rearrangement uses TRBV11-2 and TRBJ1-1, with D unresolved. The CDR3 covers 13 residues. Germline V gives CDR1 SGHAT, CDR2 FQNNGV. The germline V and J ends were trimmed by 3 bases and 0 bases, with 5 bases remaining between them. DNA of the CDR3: TGTGCCAGCAGCTTGGGCCTGAACACTGAAGCTTTCTTT. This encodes CASSLGLNTEAFF.

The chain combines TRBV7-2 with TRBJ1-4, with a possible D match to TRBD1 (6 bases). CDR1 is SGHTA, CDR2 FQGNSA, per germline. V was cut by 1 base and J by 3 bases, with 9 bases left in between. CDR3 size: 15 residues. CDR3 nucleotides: TGTGCCAGCAGCTTAGATAGGACAGCTAATGAAAAACTGTTTTTT. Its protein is CASSLDRTANEKLFF.

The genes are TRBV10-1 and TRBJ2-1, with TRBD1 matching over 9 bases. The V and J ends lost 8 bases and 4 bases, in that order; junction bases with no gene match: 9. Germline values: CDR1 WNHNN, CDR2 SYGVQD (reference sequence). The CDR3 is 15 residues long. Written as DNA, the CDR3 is TGCGCCAGCCTTCTGACGGGACAGGGATACAATGAGCAGTTCTTC. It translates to CASLLTGQGYNEQFF.

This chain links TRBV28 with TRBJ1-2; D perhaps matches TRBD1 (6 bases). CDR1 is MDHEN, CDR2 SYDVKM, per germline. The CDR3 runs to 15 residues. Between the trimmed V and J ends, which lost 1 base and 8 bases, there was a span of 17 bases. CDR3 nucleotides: TGTGCCAGCAGTTTATATCCGGGCCAGGGGAACGGCTACACCTTC. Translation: CASSLYPGQGNGYTF.

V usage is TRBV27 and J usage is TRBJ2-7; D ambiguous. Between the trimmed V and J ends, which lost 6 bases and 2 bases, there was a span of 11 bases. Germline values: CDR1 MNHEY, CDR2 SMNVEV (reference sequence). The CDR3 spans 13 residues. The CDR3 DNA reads TGTGCCAGCAGGACCCAGGTACCCTACGAGCAGTACTTC. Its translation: CASRTQVPYEQYF.